What follows are 23 T cell receptor beta chains derived from one specimen sequenced in a study of blood T cell repertoires in COVID-19. Method: immunoSEQ multiplex PCR; TCRdb's copy keeps in-frame clones and lacks some. The table has about 230,000 clones, approximately 80% seen once. Sample: peripheral blood. All receptors derive from a woman aged 80 or older with COVID-19, enrolled during active disease.

The rearrangement joins TRBV7-9 to TRBJ1-1; D unresolved. Germline loops: CDR1 SEHNR, CDR2 FQNEAQ (reference sequence). The germline V and J ends were trimmed by 5 bases and 0 bases, with 7 bases remaining between them. The CDR3 is made up of 13 amino acids. DNA for the CDR3: TGTGCCAGCAGCCTCGAGCTGAACACTGAAGCTTTCTTT. Translation gives CASSLELNTEAFF.

This clone was seen only a few times. J is TRBJ1-1 and V is TRBV7-3; D uncertain. Trimming removed 6 bases from V and 1 base from J, with 9 bases in between. CDR3 length equals 13 residues. Germline CDR1 and CDR2: SGHTA and FQGTGA. The CDR3: CASRRDRNTEAFF. CDR3 nucleotide sequence: TGTGCCAGCAGAAGAGATAGGAACACTGAAGCTTTCTTT. Full variable domain (outside the CDR3, taken from reference TRBV7-3 and TRBJ1-1): GAGVSQTPSNKVTEKGKYVELRCDPISGHTALYWYRQSLGQGPEFLIYFQGTGAADDSGLPNDRFFAVRPEGSVSTLKIQRTERGDSAVYLCASRRDRNTEAFFGQGTRLTVV.

The genes are TRBV7-3 and TRBJ2-1; TRBD2 aligns across 11 bases. This CDR3 spans 16 amino acids. CDR1 and CDR2 from the germline V gene are SGHTA and FQGTGA. The V gene end was trimmed by 2 bases and the J gene end by 7 bases; junction bases not matched to a gene: 7. CDR3 amino acids: CASSLGTSGGQNEQFF. CDR3 coding DNA: TGTGCCAGCAGCTTAGGGACTAGCGGAGGGCAGAATGAGCAGTTCTTC.

The V call is TRBV5-6, the J call TRBJ1-1; perhaps TRBD1 as D (5 bases). The CDR3 extends over 16 amino acids. The V and J ends lost 1 base and 4 bases respectively, with 17 bases between them. CDR1 and CDR2 (germline): SGHDT, YYEEEE. CDR3 in amino acids: CASSLYSGSASTEAFF. Written as DNA, the CDR3 is TGTGCCAGCAGCTTGTACTCAGGGTCGGCTAGCACTGAAGCTTTCTTT. The full variable domain, its missing parts supplied by reference TRBV5-6 and TRBJ1-1, is DAGVTQSPTHLIKTRGQQVTLRCSPKSGHDTVSWYQQALGQGPQFIFQYYEEEERQRGNFPDRFSGHQFPNYSSELNVNALLLGDSALYLCASSLYSGSASTEAFFGQGTRLTVV.

V usage is TRBV28 and J usage is TRBJ1-1; 7 nucleotides align to TRBD1. The V and J ends lost 3 bases and 6 bases, in that order; junction bases with no gene match: 7. The CDR3 contains 14 residues. Germline V gives CDR1 MDHEN, CDR2 SYDVKM. CDR3 protein: CASSFGQAWPEAFF. As DNA, the CDR3 is TGTGCCAGCAGTTTTGGACAGGCATGGCCTGAAGCTTTCTTT.

V gene TRBV2 combines with J gene TRBJ2-7; 9 nucleotides align to TRBD1. Germline V gene data show CDR1 as SNHLY and CDR2 as FYNNEI. V lost 5 bases, J lost 3 bases, and 5 bases stayed unmatched. The CDR3 is made up of 14 amino acids. This CDR3 is CASSLDRGSYEQYF. The CDR3 region has the DNA TGTGCCAGCAGTTTGGACAGGGGAAGCTACGAGCAGTACTTC.

The V and J genes are TRBV19 and TRBJ1-2, with D unresolved. Trimming took off 2 bases at V and 4 bases at J, with 11 bases between the two ends. The length of the CDR3 is 14 residues. Germline assignment: CDR1 LNHDA and CDR2 SQIVND (reference sequence). In DNA form, the CDR3 reads TGTGCCAGTAGTATACCGGGAGGCAGCTATGGCTACACCTTC. This translates into CASSIPGGSYGYTF.

This clone was counted a few times. The V gene is TRBV6-6, the J gene TRBJ2-1; 7 bases match TRBD2. Germline CDR1 is MNHNY and CDR2 is SVGAGI (reference sequence). V shed 5 bases and J 2 bases; nucleotides not matched to a gene: 6. CDR3 length: 15 amino acids. The CDR3 sequence: CASSGRGVAYNEQFF. For the CDR3, the DNA is TGTGCCAGCAGTGGACGGGGGGTTGCCTACAATGAGCAGTTCTTC.

The chain carries TRBV6-5 and TRBJ1-1, with D possibly matching TRBD1 (5 bases). Between the trimmed V and J ends, which lost 0 bases and 0 bases, there was a span of 5 bases. CDR1 MNHEY and CDR2 SVGAGI come from the germline V gene. The CDR3 spans 14 residues. This chain's CDR3 is CASSYSTVNTEAFF. The CDR3 DNA reads TGTGCCAGCAGTTACTCGACAGTGAACACTGAAGCTTTCTTT.

CDR3 amino acids: CASSFFQVEAFF. CDR3 nucleotide sequence: TGTGCCAGCAGCTTTTTCCAGGTTGAAGCTTTCTTT. The J gene is TRBJ1-1, the V gene TRBV7-2; D is undetermined. V shed 3 bases and J shed 7 bases, with 9 bases lying between them. The CDR3 is 12 residues long. Germline V gives CDR1 SGHTA, CDR2 FQGNSA. The variable domain in full, with the rest retrieved from reference TRBV7-2 and TRBJ1-1, is GAGVSQSPSNKVTEKGKDVELRCDPISGHTALYWYRQSLGQGLEFLIYFQGNSAPDKSGLPSDRFSAERTGGSVSTLTIQRTQQEDSAVYLCASSFFQVEAFFGQGTRLTVV.

The V and J genes are TRBV5-1 and TRBJ2-2; 8 nucleotides match TRBD2. This CDR3 has 16 amino acids. Germline lookup yields CDR1 SGHRS and CDR2 YFSETQ. V dropped 4 bases and J dropped 4; count of bases not matched to a gene: 9. CDR3 sequence (DNA): TGCGCCAGCAGCCGCGGGGGACTAGAACCCACCGGGGAGCTGTTTTTT. This codes for CASSRGGLEPTGELFF.

The CDR3 region has the DNA TGTGCCAGCAGCTTAGCCTCTCCCCCGTACGAGCAGTACTTC. Its translation: CASSLASPPYEQYF. The chain has TRBV7-9 and TRBJ2-7; D ambiguous. Germline V gene data show CDR1 as SEHNR and CDR2 as FQNEAQ (reference sequence). The ends were cut back, 0 bases at V and 4 bases at J, with 10 bases in the middle. The CDR3 sequence is 14 residues long.

In its sample, this clone was seen many times. The V gene is TRBV19, the J gene TRBJ2-2, with 7 bases lining up with TRBD2. The germline V gene has CDR1 LNHDA and CDR2 SQIVND (reference sequence). Germline trimming cut 3 bases from V and 2 bases from J; bases unmatched to any gene: 3. The CDR3 is 15 residues long. The CDR3 sequence: CASSMGGFNTGELFF. The CDR3 DNA reads TGTGCCAGTAGTATGGGAGGGTTTAACACCGGGGAGCTGTTTTTT.

The chain is built from TRBV3-1 (or the pseudogene TRBV3-2) and TRBJ2-5; perhaps TRBD1 as D (5 bases). CDR1 is LGHDT, CDR2 YNNKEL, per germline (reference sequence). Trimming removed 4 bases from V and 9 bases from J, with 24 bases in between. This CDR3 has 16 amino acids. The CDR3 reads CASSPNVGRYAWAQYF. CDR3 in DNA: TGTGCCAGCAGCCCAAACGTGGGGCGTTACGCGTGGGCCCAGTACTTC.

The V call is TRBV5-1, the J call TRBJ1-3, with D tentatively TRBD1 (5 bases). The CDR3 runs 17 residues. The V end was cut by 0 bases, the J end by 0 bases, with 13 bases between. Germline assignment: CDR1 SGHRS and CDR2 YFSETQ. The CDR3 protein is CASSLGRGTLSGNTIYF. DNA for the CDR3: TGCGCCAGCAGCTTGGGTAGGGGCACACTCTCTGGAAACACCATATATTTT.

The V gene is TRBV10-2, the J gene TRBJ1-2; 9 bases are a match to TRBD1. CDR3 size: 13 residues. V was clipped by 6 bases and J by 7 bases; unmatched bases: 6. Germline V lookup: CDR1 WSHSY, CDR2 SAAADI. CDR3 DNA: TGCGCCAGCAGGGGACAGGGCCTCGGTGGCTACACCTTC. Residues: CASRGQGLGGYTF.

The genes are TRBV19 and TRBJ1-3, with D hard to call. The CDR3 extends over 13 amino acids. The germline CDR1 and CDR2 sequences are LNHDA and SQIVND (reference sequence). Trimming stripped 3 bases from V and 11 bases from J, with 14 bases between. CDR3 region: CASSMWAEKSIYF. Here the CDR3 DNA reads TGTGCCAGTAGTATGTGGGCAGAGAAGTCCATATATTTT.

The gene calls are TRBV28 and TRBJ1-1; D is uncertain. The CDR3 has 13 amino acids. Trimming pared 5 bases from V and 3 bases from J, leaving 10 bases between. The germline gives CDR1 MDHEN, CDR2 SYDVKM. CDR3 DNA: TGTGCCAGCAGTCCACGACTACACACTGAAGCTTTCTTT. Protein: CASSPRLHTEAFF.

The rearrangement links TRBV5-5 to TRBJ1-6, with TRBD1 matching 8 bases. This CDR3 has 13 residues. The V and J ends lost 0 bases and 16 bases, in that order; junction bases with no gene match: 6. Germline V gene data show CDR1 as SGHKS and CDR2 as YYEKEE (reference sequence). CDR3 sequence (DNA): TGTGCCAGCAGCTTGGCCCCAGGGGGCCCACTCCACTTT. This translates into CASSLAPGGPLHF.

The J gene is TRBJ2-7, the V gene TRBV3-1 (or the pseudogene TRBV3-2); TRBD1 agrees at 7 bases. Losses at the gene ends were 4 bases for V and 2 bases for J; bases not matched to a gene: 2. The CDR3 covers 13 residues. Germline V gene sequence: CDR1 LGHDT, CDR2 YNNKEL (reference sequence). CDR3 sequence (DNA): TGTGCCAGCAGCCGGACAGGTCCCTACGAGCAGTACTTC. It encodes CASSRTGPYEQYF.

J is TRBJ1-6 and V is TRBV5-6; D remains unclear. The CDR3 has 14 residues. V was cut by 4 bases and J by 9 bases, with 14 bases left in between. Germline CDR1 is SGHDT and CDR2 is YYEEEE. CDR3 in DNA: TGTGCCAGCAGCCCAGGACTCCTTAGTTCACCCCTCCACTTT. Its translation: CASSPGLLSSPLHF.

The V call is TRBV18, the J call TRBJ1-6; D not certain. The germline V and J ends were trimmed by 6 bases and 7 bases, with 10 bases remaining between them. In germline, CDR1 is KGHSH, CDR2 LQKENI. The CDR3 length is 13 residues. The CDR3 nucleotides read TGTGCCAGCTCGGGCGGAGGGAATTCACCCCTCCACTTT. It encodes CASSGGGNSPLHF.

This clone has only a few counts. V usage is TRBV11-2 and J usage is TRBJ2-7; tentative D call: TRBD1 (6 bases). V was pared by 1 base and J by 7 bases, with 17 bases between. The germline gives CDR1 SGHAT, CDR2 FQNNGV. The CDR3 sequence is 15 residues long. CDR3 in amino acids: CASSLVLGALGEQYF. The CDR3, as DNA: TGTGCCAGCAGCTTAGTTCTGGGGGCCTTGGGGGAGCAGTACTTC. Combining the CDR3 with reference TRBV11-2 and TRBJ2-7 gives the whole variable domain EAGVAQSPRYKIIEKRQSVAFWCNPISGHATLYWYQQILGQGPKLLIQFQNNGVVDDSQLPKDRFSAERLKGVDSTLKIQPAKLEDSAVYLCASSLVLGALGEQYFGPGTRLTVT.